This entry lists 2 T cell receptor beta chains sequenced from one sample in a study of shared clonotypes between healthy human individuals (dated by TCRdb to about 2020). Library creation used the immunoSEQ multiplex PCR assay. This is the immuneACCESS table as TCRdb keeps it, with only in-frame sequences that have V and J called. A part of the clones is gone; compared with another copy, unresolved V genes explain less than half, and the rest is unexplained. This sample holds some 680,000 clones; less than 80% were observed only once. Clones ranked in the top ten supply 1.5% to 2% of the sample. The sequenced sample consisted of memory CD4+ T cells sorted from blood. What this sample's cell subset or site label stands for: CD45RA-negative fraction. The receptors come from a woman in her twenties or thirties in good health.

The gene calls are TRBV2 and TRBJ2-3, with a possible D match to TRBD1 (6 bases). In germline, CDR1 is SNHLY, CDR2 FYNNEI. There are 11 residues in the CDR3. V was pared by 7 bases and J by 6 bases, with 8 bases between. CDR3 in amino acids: CASTQGDTQYF. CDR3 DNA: TGTGCCAGCACCCAGGGGGATACGCAGTATTTT.

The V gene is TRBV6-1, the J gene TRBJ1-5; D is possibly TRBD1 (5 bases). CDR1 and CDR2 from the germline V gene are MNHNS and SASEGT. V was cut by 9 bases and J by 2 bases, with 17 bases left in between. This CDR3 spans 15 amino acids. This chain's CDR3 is CASPPKGSGNQPQHF. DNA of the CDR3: TGTGCCAGTCCCCCAAAGGGGAGCGGCAATCAGCCCCAGCATTTT.